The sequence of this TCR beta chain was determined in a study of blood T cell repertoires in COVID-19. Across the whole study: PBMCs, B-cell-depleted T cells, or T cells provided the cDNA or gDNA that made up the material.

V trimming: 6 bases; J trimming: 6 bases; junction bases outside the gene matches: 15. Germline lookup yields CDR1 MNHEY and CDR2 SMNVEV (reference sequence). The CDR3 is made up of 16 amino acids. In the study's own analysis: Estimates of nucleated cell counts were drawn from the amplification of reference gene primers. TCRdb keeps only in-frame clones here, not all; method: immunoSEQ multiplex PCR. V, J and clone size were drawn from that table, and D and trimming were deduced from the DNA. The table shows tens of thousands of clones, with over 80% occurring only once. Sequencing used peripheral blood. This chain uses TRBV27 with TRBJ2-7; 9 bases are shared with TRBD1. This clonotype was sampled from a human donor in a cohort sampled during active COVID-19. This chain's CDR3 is CASRPPQTGGLVEQYF. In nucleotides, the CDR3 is TGTGCCAGCAGACCTCCCCAGACAGGGGGTTTAGTCGAGCAGTACTTC.